This TCR beta chain was observed in a study of blood T cells in healthy people across ages (dated by TCRdb to between 2014 and 2017). About the full investigation: In model experiments, template switching captured roughly one uniquely barcoded TCR beta cDNA molecule for every two T cells. To track age-related changes in TCR beta repertoire diversity, the study relied on deep sequencing normalized with unique cDNA molecular identifiers. The donors were divided into four age groups: young (average approximately 17 years), middle-aged (almost 40), aged (about 61) and long-lived (around 80). Donors of different ages were randomly distributed across sequencing lanes to avoid experimental bias. Two additional independent replicas of 1 million unique cDNA reads from the same blood draw were analyzed for two donors (one aged 18 to 29 and one aged 80 or older).

Paper-wide results and their limitations: There was a strong correlation between observed TCR beta diversity and the percentage of naive T cells measured by flow cytometry. Estimates of total diversity based on one million sequenced T cells were regarded as lower bounds and as underestimates. Donor CMV infection status was unknown, potentially confounding age-related changes in expanded clonotypes. Observed TCR beta diversity per million T cells fell roughly linearly with age, and a significant reduction was already apparent by age about 36. Compared with the aged group, the long-lived group had more naive CD4+ T cells, fewer expanded clones and increased TCR diversity, suggesting age selection. Bulk unsorted PBMC profiling prevented conclusive comparison of naive and antigen-experienced compartments.

This clonotype was found once. Its antigen is still unknown. No qualities accompany the bases; no much larger clone lies one base away. The protocol used for the library was 5' RACE. Sequencer: Illumina HiSeq 2500. A second 7 to 11 cycle PCR used a sample-barcoded 5' primer and a J-beta primer mix. A unique molecular identifier was introduced onto each TCR beta cDNA molecule by a template-switch 5' adaptor carrying 12 random nucleotides. Each sample yielded at least 2.5 million CDR3-containing paired-end reads. First-strand cDNA synthesis was performed from all RNA using the Mint cDNA synthesis kit, with priming by a TRBC-specific oligonucleotide. Following uracil-DNA glycosylase treatment, all cDNA underwent a first 18-cycle PCR with the universal primers M1SS and BC2_uni_R. The paper's processing steps were these. For normalization, 1 million high-quality reads, each with a distinct molecular identifier, were randomly selected from each sample. Instead of being binned into consensus sequences, reads with shared molecular identifiers were discarded. MiTCR, with a Q25 quality threshold and the strictest error-elimination algorithm, was used for CDR3 identification, clonotype clustering and error correction. Lower-bound total TCR beta diversity was estimated with a nonparametric unseen species model using Euler transformation. The raw public reads went through TCRdb reprocessing: fastp at Q25, MiXCR clone calling, in-frame beta chains kept. CDR3 protein sequences are deduplicated, and each keeps its most common genes and DNA. The V and J calls were determined by TCRdb, not by the authors. Within this sample are over a million distinct CDR3 sequences, with approximately 60% of them counted one time only. The ten largest account for 6.5% to 8.5% of the sample.

The 39 donors, aged about 6 to 100 years, were systemically healthy Caucasian individuals from Russia. About 9.8 milliliters of peripheral blood were drawn from each donor into EDTA-treated Vacutainer tubes. PBMCs were isolated by Ficoll-Paque density-gradient centrifugation, with at least 6 million obtained per sample. Trizol reagent was used to extract total RNA from the PBMCs, yielding at least 6 micrograms per sample. The percentages of naive CD45RAhigh/CD27high T cells were determined by flow cytometry on a PBMC aliquot from every donor. From its cysteine to its phenylalanine, the CDR3 spans 16 amino acids. Kept here is only the CDR3 DNA, which spans 48 bases and is read in frame from base 1. V lost 0 bases and J lost 5 bases; the stretch between them is 17 bases long. From the germline V gene, CDR1 is SGHRS and CDR2 is YFSETQ.

The sequenced sample consisted of blood. The chain links TRBV5-1 with TRBJ1-1; the D gene lacks a confident call. The TCR comes from a young man in good health. The CDR3 in this case is CASSLEGDPVSTEAFF. The nucleotides are TGCGCCAGCAGCTTGGAAGGTGACCCGGTGTCGACTGAAGCTTTCTTT.